Listed below are T cell receptor beta chains from one sample, sequenced in a study of Graves' ophthalmopathy and Graves' hyperthyroidism. TCRdb reprocessed the multiplex PCR reads with MiXCR, giving one entry per CDR3 protein. Seen here are hundreds of thousands of distinct CDR3 sequences, 40% observed once, and the top ten hold around 40%. Sequencing was carried out using peripheral blood. These TCRs come from an adult man with Graves' ophthalmopathy. The CDR3 runs from the conserved cysteine through the conserved F or W. The order of the fields is D gene, J gene, V gene, clone size, CDR3 DNA, CDR3 protein. D genes are given only for firm matches. Clone size, where shown, is once, few, many, or a class for clones that have expanded.

.,TRBJ1-2,TRBV29-1,.,TGCAGCGCCGTCAGGGGATCTGGAAACACCTTC,CSAVRGSGNTF
.,TRBJ2-7,TRBV9,many,TGTGCCAGCAGCACGGGACATTCCTACGAGCAGTACTTC,CASSTGHSYEQYF
TRBD1,TRBJ1-1,TRBV29-1,many,TGCAGCGTTTCACAGGGGGCAGGCACTGAAGCTTTCTTT,CSVSQGAGTEAFF
TRBD2,TRBJ2-1,TRBV14,.,TGTGCCAGCAGCCCTGCTAAGGAGCGGGAACGGCGCAATGAGCAGTTCTTC,CASSPAKERERRNEQFF
.,TRBJ2-7,TRBV20-1,many,TGCAGTGCTAGAGATGTGCGGGGCTCCTACGAGCAGTACTTC,CSARDVRGSYEQYF
TRBD2,TRBJ2-7,TRBV12-3/TRBV12-4,.,TGTGCCAGCAGTTTCTATAGCGGGGGTCGCGCCGTCTACGAGCAGTACTTC,CASSFYSGGRAVYEQYF
.,TRBJ1-2,TRBV2,.,TGTGCCAGCAGTTTCTTACCGGGACCCAGATTTGACGGCTACACCTTC,CASSFLPGPRFDGYTF
.,TRBJ2-7,TRBV20-1,.,TGCAGTGCTAGGAGACTTGCTAGCCTATCCTACGAGCAGTACTTC,CSARRLASLSYEQYF
TRBD1,TRBJ1-1,TRBV7-9,few,TGTGCCAGCAGCTGGGACAGCATGAACACTGAAGCTTTCTTT,CASSWDSMNTEAFF
.,TRBJ2-7,TRBV20-1,few,TGCAGTGCTAGACCGACAAAATCCTACGAGCAGTACTTC,CSARPTKSYEQYF
.,TRBJ2-7,TRBV20-1,few,TGCAGTGCTAGAGACTATACCTACGAGCAGTACTTC,CSARDYTYEQYF
.,TRBJ2-5,TRBV7-2,many,TGTGCCAGCAGCTTAGGAGGGGGCGGGAAGACCCAGTACTTC,CASSLGGGGKTQYF
.,TRBJ2-7,TRBV20-1,few,TGCAGTCCAAGGGGCCAAACCCAGTCCTACGAGCAGTACTTC,CSPRGQTQSYEQYF
.,TRBJ1-1,TRBV5-8,few,TGTGCCAGCAGCTCACCAACGACAATTGATGGGTTGGGAGCTTTCTTT,CASSSPTTIDGLGAFF
TRBD1,TRBJ2-7,TRBV14,.,TGTGCCAGCAGCCAAGATAGGGGACAGGCCTACGAGCAGCACTTC,CASSQDRGQAYEQHF
.,TRBJ1-2,TRBV2,many,TGTGCCAGAGTGTGGGGTACTGGCTACACCTTC,CARVWGTGYTF
.,TRBJ1-6,TRBV6-6,few,TGTGCCAGCAGTTACGTGGGGGATTCACCCCTCCACTTT,CASSYVGDSPLHF
.,TRBJ2-5,TRBV25-1,.,TGTGCCAGCAGTGCTCTCTCGGGACACTCGTACCAAGAGACCCAGTACTTC,CASSALSGHSYQETQYF
TRBD1,TRBJ1-2,TRBV15,.,TGTGCCACCAGCAGAGAAGACAGGGCACTTTTGTATGGCTACACCTTC,CATSREDRALLYGYTF
.,TRBJ1-2,TRBV29-1,many,TGCAGCGTTGAAGATATTGACAGCGACCTAACCCCCTATGGCTACACCTTC,CSVEDIDSDLTPYGYTF
.,TRBJ2-5,TRBV7-2,.,TGTGCCAGCAGTTTAATGTCGGGTAATGAGACCCAGTACTTC,CASSLMSGNETQYF
.,TRBJ1-2,TRBV15,.,TGTGCCACCAGCAGAGATCTCGCGCGAGTCTATGGCTACACCTTC,CATSRDLARVYGYTF
.,TRBJ2-6,TRBV19,.,TGTGCCAGTAGCCGGGGGACCAACGTCCTGACTTTC,CASSRGTNVLTF
.,TRBJ1-1,TRBV7-9,few,TGTGCCAGCAGCTTAGTCGGATCTAGAGTCGCTGAAGCTTTCTTT,CASSLVGSRVAEAFF
TRBD1,TRBJ1-5,TRBV7-2,.,TGTGCCAGCAGCTGGGGGACAGGTGGTAGCAATCAGCCCCAGCATTTT,CASSWGTGGSNQPQHF
TRBD1,TRBJ1-5,TRBV7-9,.,TGTGCCAGCAGCTCCGGAGGGGGACAGAGCAATCAGCCCCAGCATTTT,CASSSGGGQSNQPQHF
TRBD2,TRBJ2-7,TRBV11-2,.,TGTGCCAGCAGCCAAGTCGTCGTAGCGGGTTCTCACGAGCAGTACTTC,CASSQVVVAGSHEQYF
.,TRBJ2-7,TRBV7-2,.,TGTGGCAGCAGCTTAGGGGGGTCCTACGAGCAGTACTTC,CGSSLGGSYEQYF
.,TRBJ2-7,TRBV9,few,TGTGCCAGCAGCGCAGGGGACCCAGGGGAGCAGTACTTC,CASSAGDPGEQYF
.,TRBJ1-2,TRBV12-3/TRBV12-4,few,TGTGCCAGCAGTTTAGCGGATCTTGCGTTGGGCTACACCTTC,CASSLADLALGYTF
TRBD2,TRBJ2-5,TRBV7-9,.,TGTGCCAGCAGCCCGGGGACTACTACCCAAGAGACCCAGTACTTC,CASSPGTTTQETQYF
TRBD1,TRBJ2-6,TRBV12-3/TRBV12-4,many,TGTGCCAGCACCCAACAGGGGACTGGGGCCAACGTCCTGACTTTC,CASTQQGTGANVLTF
TRBD2,TRBJ2-7,TRBV7-8,.,TGTGCCAGCAGCTTAGGGACTAGCGGGAGGGCCCGCTCCTACGAGCAGTACTTC,CASSLGTSGRARSYEQYF
TRBD2,TRBJ2-7,TRBV9,few,TGTGCCAGCAGCGCCTCCGGGACTAGCACCCACGAGCAGTACTTC,CASSASGTSTHEQYF
.,TRBJ2-7,TRBV12-3/TRBV12-4,.,TGTGCCAGCACCCCCGGCGGGCCGGGGAACGAGCAGTACTTC,CASTPGGPGNEQYF
.,TRBJ1-2,TRBV25-1,.,TGTGCCAGCAGTGAATCCGGGGGTGGCTCGTATGGCTACACCTTC,CASSESGGGSYGYTF
TRBD1,TRBJ1-2,TRBV29-1,.,TGCAGCGCTGACCTGACAGGGGGCGGATTCTATGGCTACACCTTC,CSADLTGGGFYGYTF
.,TRBJ2-6,TRBV7-7,.,TGTGCCAGCAGCCAAGGGTCACTAGTTCTCTCTGGGGCCAACGTCCTGACTTTC,CASSQGSLVLSGANVLTF
.,TRBJ1-6,TRBV10-3,few,TGTGCCATCAAAAACAACAGAGAAAATTCACCCCTCCACTTT,CAIKNNRENSPLHF
.,TRBJ2-6,TRBV15,.,TGTGCCACCAGCAGAGATCTGAGGTACTCTGGGGCCAACGTCCTGACTTTC,CATSRDLRYSGANVLTF
TRBD1,TRBJ2-5,TRBV7-9,.,TGTGCCAGCAGCCCAAGGACAGGGGATCTCCTTGAGACCCAGTACTTC,CASSPRTGDLLETQYF
TRBD1,TRBJ2-7,TRBV7-9,.,TGTGCCAGCAAGCCGGCGGACAGGCGTACGGTGCAGTACTTC,CASKPADRRTVQYF
.,TRBJ1-6,TRBV19,many,TGTGCCAGTAGGCTCGAGGGAACAGTGAATTCACCCCTCCACTTT,CASRLEGTVNSPLHF
.,TRBJ1-1,TRBV20-1,many,TGCAGTGCTAGAGACTCTCCGAACACTGAAGCTTTCTTT,CSARDSPNTEAFF
TRBD1,TRBJ1-1,TRBV10-1,.,TGTGCCAGCTCGCTCCAGGGACAGGAGCTGACTGAAGCTTTCTTT,CASSLQGQELTEAFF
.,TRBJ2-7,TRBV20-1,few,TGCAGTGCTAGAGTTCCTGGCGAGCAGTACTTC,CSARVPGEQYF
TRBD1,TRBJ1-2,TRBV2,few,TGTGCCAGCAGTGGGGGACAGGGAACTAACTATGGCTACACCTTC,CASSGGQGTNYGYTF
.,TRBJ1-4,TRBV3-1,.,TGTGCCAGCAGCCAAGTGTCCGAAAAACTGTTTTTT,CASSQVSEKLFF
.,TRBJ1-5,TRBV24-1,few,TGTGCCAGCAGCCAGGCCGGGACGGTCAATCAGCCCCAGCATTTT,CASSQAGTVNQPQHF